This note documents a single TCR beta chain sequence. No antigen is known for it. No base qualities exist here, and no much larger clone lies one base off it. The data belong to a study of regulatory T cells in long-lasting Graves disease (dated by TCRdb to about 2021). In the study overall: Antithyroid drugs had been taken for less than 3 months by newly diagnosed Graves' disease patients. Peripheral blood TCR sequencing and RNA sequencing compared persistent Graves' disease patients with newly diagnosed Graves' disease patients. The study was conducted in China and was registered as a clinical trial. TCR sequencing covered around 13 persistent and roughly 20 newly diagnosed Graves' disease patients, about 35 samples in total.

In light of the paper, this sample's time point label describes: newly diagnosed GD, antithyroid drugs for less than 3 months. RNA was extracted from PBMCs in TRIzol for both TCR sequencing and RNA sequencing. The diagnosis of Graves' disease followed American Thyroid Association guidelines. Patients for the study were recruited at an endocrinology department in Xi'an, China. Each patient gave around 9.2 milliliters of peripheral blood, collected in an EDTA anticoagulant tube. Ficoll Paque Plus density gradient separation was used to isolate PBMCs, and no further T cell sorting was done. An Agilent 2100 Bioanalyzer and agarose gel were used to check RNA quality, and a NanoDrop 2000 was used to measure RNA concentration. Overall study outcomes, separate from this receptor: Compared with newly diagnosed patients, patients with persistent Graves' disease had lower TCR Shannon entropy and fewer highly expanded clones, which suggests clonal expansion. Persistent disease showed preferential use of TRBV28, TRBJ1-2 and TRBJ2-5, whereas newly diagnosed disease favored TRBV20-1 and TRBJ2-1. More public clonotypes were shared among persistent patients (more than 2,500) than among newly diagnosed patients (approximately 930). Only the TCR beta chain was sequenced and analyzed. The small sample size was acknowledged by the authors as a limitation that may reduce accuracy. The study examined only peripheral blood because the primary lesion, thyroid tissue, could not be accessed.

Trimming costs V 2 bases and J 1 base, and their ends lie 17 bases apart. CDR3 length: 18 amino acids, cysteine to phenylalanine. Here the CDR3 DNA is all that survives: 54 bases in frame from base 1. Library generation was performed with multiplex PCR. These reads were obtained on an Illumina HiSeq 4000. CDR3 regions were amplified by Arm-PCR with iRepertoire HTBI primers to construct TCR beta libraries. Gel purification was performed on PCR products prior to sequencing. The authors processed their data as follows. Gene usage analysis of CDR3 amino acid clonotypes used the 62 TRBV and about 14 TRBJ segments found across samples. COPE and FqMerger were used to merge filtered high-quality paired reads into contigs. Contigs were aligned with BLAST to IMGT TRBV, TRBD and TRBJ reference genes, and CDR3 was defined per IMGT. Any clonotype with a frequency above 0.1% was counted as a highly expanded clone. Shannon entropy served as the measure of repertoire diversity, while the Gini coefficient captured V-J evenness. A clonotype found in more than one individual was treated as public. TCRdb reworked the public reads: Q25 trimming with fastp, MiXCR clone assembly, productive beta chains retained. CDR3 protein sequences are deduplicated, and each keeps its most common genes and DNA. V and J calls and clone size were set by TCRdb, not the authors. The sample contains about 440,000 distinct CDR3 sequences, approximately 15% of them found a single time. 16% of the sample rests with the top ten.

This same sample was also taken into another study, of T cells in Graves' hyperthyroidism and ophthalmopathy. The second study reports: Graves' hyperthyroidism was defined as stable when no progression to ophthalmopathy occurred over 18 months of follow-up. Hyperthyroidism patients were aged 18 to 65 years and newly diagnosed, with disease duration of less than 2 months. The study excluded patients with uncontrolled infections, other autoimmune diseases, pregnancy or lactation. Diagnoses relied on clinical symptoms, serum thyroxine and TRAb, thyroid ultrasound and orbital computed tomography. The TCR CDR3 was subjected to a first round of RT-PCR using the HTBI primer set and the Qiagen OneStep RT-PCR kit. Most expanded thyroid clonotypes (frequency above 0.001) were also detected in blood, suggesting blood repertoires may reflect thyroid immune responses. Ophthalmopathy was separated from stable hyperthyroidism by a 13 V-J signature model, with 85% to 90% sensitivity and about 84% specificity obtained in cross-validation and 80%/75% obtained in testing. During validation, the model predicted progression to ophthalmopathy a median of about 6.5 months ahead of onset, with around 70% sensitivity and 72% to 85% specificity. TCR V-J signatures able to tell the groups apart were searched for in a discovery cohort of 100 patients, of whom around 42 had Graves' ophthalmopathy and around 56 had stable Graves' hyperthyroidism. Whether ophthalmopathy could be predicted prospectively was tested in an independent validation cohort made up of 18 to 20 hyperthyroidism patients plus 17 patients who later progressed to ophthalmopathy. The roughly 100 discovery patients were randomly split 7:3 into training and test sets. Thyroid tissue and blood T-cell repertoires from more than five Graves' hyperthyroidism patients were also compared in the study. Once sampling was done, hyperthyroidism patients were given methimazole at a starting dose of 30 mg daily, whereas ophthalmopathy patients were given high-dose intravenous methylprednisolone. Libraries were constructed in a second round of multiplex PCR, after which size selection and purification were performed. Sequencing of the libraries was done on an Illumina HiSeq2000 using paired-end 100 bp reads. Raw data were processed with SOAPnuke, discarding reads with adapters, uncalled bases, mean Phred below 15, or no exact constant-primer or identifier match. COPE v1.2.5 was used to merge the high-quality paired reads, and each unique nucleotide sequence was defined as a clonotype. MiTCR v1.1 was used to align the clonotypes against IMGT TRBV, TRBD and TRBJ reference segments. Only V-J combinations with frequency above 0.0001, covering 99% to 99.2% of repertoires, were analysed. The TCS score was defined as F50 (clonal expansion) divided by E x V (chaos), with BLOSUM62-based TCRdist calculated between CDR3 peptides within each V-J. Welch's t-statistics and random forest reduced fewer than 550 V-J features to roughly 13, which were used in a naive Bayes classifier (R e1071). Sample size was not statistically predetermined, and blinding of investigators to group allocation was not performed. The paper reports TCR Vbeta CDR3 sequencing of roughly 140 peripheral blood samples: around 45 ophthalmopathy, about 75 hyperthyroidism and around 17 progressor patients.

Recombination joined TRBV12-3 or TRBV12-4 with TRBJ2-2; the D gene is tentatively TRBD1 or TRBD2, each matching 5 bases. The clonotype was recovered from a woman in her twenties or thirties with Graves disease. Donor details come from another sample of the same person, matched by shared clones. Specimen: peripheral blood mononuclear cells (PBMCs), collected at new diagnosis, from a patient treated with antithyroid drugs. The CDR3 reads as follows: CASSLRGQAPKNTGELFF. The nucleotide sequence is given as TGTGCCAGCAGTTTACGGGGCCAGGCCCCAAAGAACACCGGGGAGCTGTTTTTT.